The clone carrying this T cell receptor beta chain was detected only once. The assay was immunoSEQ multiplex PCR, and TCRdb's table has in-frame clones only and misses some. The data show fewer than 350,000 clones, roughly 89% seen once. This CDR3 is built from 15 residues. The germline V and J ends were trimmed by 4 bases and 9 bases, with 19 bases remaining between them. The germline V gene encodes CDR1 SGHRS and CDR2 YFSETQ. This sample stems from a study of blood T cell repertoires in COVID-19. At the level of the study: Italy, Spain and the United States were the sources of the convalescent and acute COVID-19 samples.

The sample consisted of PBMCs or T cells enriched from blood (not recorded which). The sequence derives from a man aged 60-69 years who had recovered from COVID-19. V gene TRBV5-1 combines with J gene TRBJ2-2; perhaps TRBD2 as D (6 bases). The CDR3 nucleotides are TGCGCCAGCAGCGCCTCCGGGACTGGGGCCAGGGAGCTGTTTTTT. Its translation: CASSASGTGARELFF. Together with reference TRBV5-1 and TRBJ2-2, the CDR3 gives the full variable domain: KAGVTQTPRYLIKTRGQQVTLSCSPISGHRSVSWYQQTPGQGLQFLFEYFSETQRNKGNFPGRFSGRQFSNSRSEMNVSTLELGDSALYLCASSASGTGARELFFGEGSRLTVL.